This T cell receptor beta chain was found in a study of blood T cell repertoires in COVID-19. Study-wide context: Sites across the United States, Italy and Spain contributed samples from acute and convalescent COVID-19. T cells, B-cell-depleted T cells, or PBMCs supplied cDNA or gDNA.

Sequencing was performed with immunoSEQ multiplex PCR; in TCRdb, only in-frame clones are kept and a portion is missing. The sample gives 70,000 or so clones, more than 75% of which show up once; approximately 50% is in the top ten. Looked up from germline, CDR1 is SGHVS and CDR2 is FQNEAQ. V was clipped by 2 bases and J by 8 bases, with 15 bases between them. The CDR3 length is 15 residues. The rearrangement links TRBV7-8 to TRBJ1-4, with D unclear. Sample: peripheral blood. The source is a human donor in a cohort sampled during active COVID-19. The CDR3 loop reads CASSLRALAGEKLFF. As DNA, the CDR3 is TGTGCCAGCAGCTTACGGGCCCTGGCGGGGGAAAAACTGTTTTTT.